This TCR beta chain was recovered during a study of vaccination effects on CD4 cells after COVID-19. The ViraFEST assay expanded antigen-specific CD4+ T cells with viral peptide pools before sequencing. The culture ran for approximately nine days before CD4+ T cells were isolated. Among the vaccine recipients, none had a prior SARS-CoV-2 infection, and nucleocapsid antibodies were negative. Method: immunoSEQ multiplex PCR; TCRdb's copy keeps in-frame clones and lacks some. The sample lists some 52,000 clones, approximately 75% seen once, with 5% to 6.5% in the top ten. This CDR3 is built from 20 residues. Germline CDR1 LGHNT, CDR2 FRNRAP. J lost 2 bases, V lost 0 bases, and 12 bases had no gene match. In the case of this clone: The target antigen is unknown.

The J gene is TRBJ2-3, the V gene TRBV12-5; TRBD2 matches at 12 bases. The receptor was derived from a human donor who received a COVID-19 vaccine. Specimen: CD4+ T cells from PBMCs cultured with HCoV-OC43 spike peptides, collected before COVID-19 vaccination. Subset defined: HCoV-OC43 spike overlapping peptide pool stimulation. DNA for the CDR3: TGTGCTAGTGGTTTGGTACCCCGGTGGGCTAGCGGGGGGGTCACAGATACGCAGTATTTT. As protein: CASGLVPRWASGGVTDTQYF.